A selection of T cell receptor beta chains follows, all from one sample in a study of cytomegalovirus exposure and HLA in healthy donors. TCRdb's table, derived via immunoSEQ multiplex PCR, lists solely in-frame clones and lacks some. This table holds around 200,000 clones, approximately 82% found once. The sample consisted of PBMCs. The receptors derive from a woman in her forties or fifties in good health and CMV-seropositive. The CDR3 runs from the conserved cysteine through the conserved F or W. Fields, in order: D gene, J gene, V gene, clone size, CDR3 protein, CDR3 DNA. D genes are given only for firm matches. Only some rows state a clone size, as once, few, many or a class for expanded clones.

>NA|TRBJ1-1|TRBV6-4|few
CASTGARVNTEAFF
TGTGCCAGCACGGGAGCCAGGGTGAACACTGAAGCTTTCTTT
>NA|TRBJ1-1|TRBV5-4|NA
CASSRGGSAEAFF
TGTGCCAGCAGCCGGGGGGGGAGTGCTGAAGCTTTCTTT
>NA|TRBJ2-1|TRBV7-8|NA
CASSLFGQSSYNEQFF
TGTGCCAGCAGCTTATTTGGGCAGAGCTCCTACAATGAGCAGTTCTTC
>NA|TRBJ1-4|TRBV30|NA
CAWSLAWGGKLFF
TGTGCCTGGAGCCTAGCCTGGGGGGGAAAACTGTTTTTT
>TRBD1|TRBJ1-1|TRBV5-1|once
CASTRLGQSNTEAFF
TGCGCCAGCACAAGGCTGGGACAGTCGAACACTGAAGCTTTCTTT
>TRBD1|TRBJ1-1|TRBV2|once
CASSDSGVQGADTEAFF
TGTGCCAGCAGTGATTCTGGTGTACAGGGGGCGGATACTGAAGCTTTCTTT
>TRBD1|TRBJ2-7|TRBV27|NA
CASSPTGGRNYEQYF
TGTGCCAGCAGTCCTACAGGGGGCAGAAACTACGAGCAGTACTTC
>TRBD2|TRBJ2-2|TRBV5-1|NA
CASSYGLAGAGELFF
TGCGCCAGCAGCTATGGGCTAGCGGGGGCCGGGGAGCTGTTTTTT
>NA|TRBJ1-1|TRBV6-6|once
CASSLSGGAGNTEAFF
TGTGCCAGCAGTTTATCGGGGGGGGCCGGCAACACTGAAGCTTTCTTT
>TRBD1|TRBJ1-1|TRBV11-2|NA
CASSHRQGYNTEAFF
TGTGCCAGCAGCCATAGACAGGGCTACAACACTGAAGCTTTCTTT